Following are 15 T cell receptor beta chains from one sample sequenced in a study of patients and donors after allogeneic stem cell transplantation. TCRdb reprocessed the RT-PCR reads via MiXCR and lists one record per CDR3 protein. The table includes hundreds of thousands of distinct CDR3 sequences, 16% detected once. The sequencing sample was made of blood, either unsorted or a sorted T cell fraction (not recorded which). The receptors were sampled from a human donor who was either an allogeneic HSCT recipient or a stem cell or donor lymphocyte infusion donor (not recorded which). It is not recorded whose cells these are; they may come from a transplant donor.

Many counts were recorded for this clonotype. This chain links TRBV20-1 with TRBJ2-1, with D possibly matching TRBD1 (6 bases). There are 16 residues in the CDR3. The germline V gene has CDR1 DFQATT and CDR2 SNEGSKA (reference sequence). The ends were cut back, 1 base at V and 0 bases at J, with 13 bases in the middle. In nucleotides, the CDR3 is TGCAGTGCTAGAGTTACCCAGGGGAGCTCCTACAATGAGCAGTTCTTC. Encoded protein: CSARVTQGSSYNEQFF.

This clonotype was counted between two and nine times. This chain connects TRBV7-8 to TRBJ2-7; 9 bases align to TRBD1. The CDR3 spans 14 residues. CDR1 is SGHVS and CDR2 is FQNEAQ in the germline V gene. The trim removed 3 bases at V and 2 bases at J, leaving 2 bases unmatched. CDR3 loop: CASSFGQGTYEQYF. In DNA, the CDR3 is TGTGCCAGCAGCTTTGGACAGGGGACCTACGAGCAGTACTTC.

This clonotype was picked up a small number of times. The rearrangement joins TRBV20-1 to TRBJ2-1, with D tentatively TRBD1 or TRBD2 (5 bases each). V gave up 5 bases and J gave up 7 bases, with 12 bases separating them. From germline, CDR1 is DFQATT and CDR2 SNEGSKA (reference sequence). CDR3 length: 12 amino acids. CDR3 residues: CSAERWGNEQFF. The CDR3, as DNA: TGCAGTGCTGAACGGTGGGGGAATGAGCAGTTCTTC.

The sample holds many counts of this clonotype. The CDR3 DNA reads TGTGCCAGCAGCTTCTCTGTAAAAGCCCAGGAGACCCAGTACTTC. Encoded protein: CASSFSVKAQETQYF. The genes are TRBV7-6 and TRBJ2-5; unclear D gene. The germline V gene has CDR1 SGHVS and CDR2 FNYEAQ. The CDR3 is 15 residues long. V was cut by 3 bases and J by 5 bases, with 16 bases left in between.

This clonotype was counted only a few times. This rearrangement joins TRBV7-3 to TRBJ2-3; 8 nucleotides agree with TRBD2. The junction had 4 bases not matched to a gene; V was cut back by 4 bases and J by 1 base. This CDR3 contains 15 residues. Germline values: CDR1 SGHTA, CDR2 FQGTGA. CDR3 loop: CASSSGGAGTDTQYF. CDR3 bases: TGTGCCAGCAGCTCGGGGGGGGCGGGCACAGATACGCAGTATTTT.

The CDR3 loop reads CSARGGREQYF. The CDR3 region has the DNA TGCAGTGCTAGGGGGGGGCGCGAGCAGTACTTC. This rearrangement joins TRBV20-1 to TRBJ2-7; TRBD2 might be the D (7 bases). V lost 3 bases, J lost 6 bases, and 9 bases lay in between. This CDR3 contains 11 residues. Germline V gene sequence: CDR1 DFQATT, CDR2 SNEGSKA (reference sequence).

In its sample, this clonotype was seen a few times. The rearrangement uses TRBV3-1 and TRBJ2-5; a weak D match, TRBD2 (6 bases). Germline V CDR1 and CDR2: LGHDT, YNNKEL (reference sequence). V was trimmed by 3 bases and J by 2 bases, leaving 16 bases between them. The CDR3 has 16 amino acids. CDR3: CASSHSALASQETQYF. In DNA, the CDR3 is TGTGCCAGCAGCCATTCTGCCCTAGCGTCACAAGAGACCCAGTACTTC.

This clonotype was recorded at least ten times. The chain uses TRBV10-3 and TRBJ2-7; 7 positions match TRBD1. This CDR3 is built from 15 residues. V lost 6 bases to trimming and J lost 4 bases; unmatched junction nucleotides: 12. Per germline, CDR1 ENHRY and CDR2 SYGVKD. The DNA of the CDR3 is TGTGCCATCAGCCACAACAGGGGAGAAGGGTACGAGCAGTACTTC. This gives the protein CAISHNRGEGYEQYF.

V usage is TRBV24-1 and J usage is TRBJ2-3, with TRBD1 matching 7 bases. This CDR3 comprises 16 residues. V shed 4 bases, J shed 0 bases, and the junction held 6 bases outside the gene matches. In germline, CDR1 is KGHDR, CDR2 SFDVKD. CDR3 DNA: TGTGCCACCAGTGACGTCACAGGGGCTAGCACAGATACGCAGTATTTT. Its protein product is CATSDVTGASTDTQYF.

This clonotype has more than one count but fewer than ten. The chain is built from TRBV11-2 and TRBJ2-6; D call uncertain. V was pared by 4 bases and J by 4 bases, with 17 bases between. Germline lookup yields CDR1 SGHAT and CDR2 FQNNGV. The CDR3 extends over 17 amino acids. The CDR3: CASSSATRGTGANVLTF. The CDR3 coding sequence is TGTGCCAGCAGCTCAGCCACCCGTGGAACCGGGGCCAACGTCCTGACTTTC.

The CDR3 sequence is CASSKPGSGIMNTEAFF. DNA of the CDR3: TGTGCCAGCAGCAAACCGGGGTCAGGGATTATGAACACTGAAGCTTTCTTT. The chain is built from TRBV21-1 and TRBJ1-1; the tabulated D call, TRBD1, remains unverified against the DNA. TRBV21-1 is termed a pseudogene. The CDR3 loop spans 17 amino acids.

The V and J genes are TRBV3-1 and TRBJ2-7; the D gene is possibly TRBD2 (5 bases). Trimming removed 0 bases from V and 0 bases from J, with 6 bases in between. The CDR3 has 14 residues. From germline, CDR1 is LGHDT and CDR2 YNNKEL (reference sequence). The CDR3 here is CASSQDGVSYEQYF. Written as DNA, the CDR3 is TGTGCCAGCAGCCAAGACGGGGTCTCCTACGAGCAGTACTTC.

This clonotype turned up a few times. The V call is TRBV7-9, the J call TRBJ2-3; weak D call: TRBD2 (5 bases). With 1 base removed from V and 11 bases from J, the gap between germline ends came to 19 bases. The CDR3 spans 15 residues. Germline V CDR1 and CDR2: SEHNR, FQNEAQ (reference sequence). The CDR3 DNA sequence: TGTGCCAGCAGCTTAGGCGGGCTAGCCCCACATCAGCAGTATTTT. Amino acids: CASSLGGLAPHQQYF.

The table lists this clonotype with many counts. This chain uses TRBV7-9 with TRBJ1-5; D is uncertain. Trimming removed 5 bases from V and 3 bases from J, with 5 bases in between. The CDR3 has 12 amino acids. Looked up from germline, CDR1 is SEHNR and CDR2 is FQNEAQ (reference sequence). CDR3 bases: TGTGCCAGCAGCCCCCCCAATCAGCCCCAGCATTTT. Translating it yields CASSPPNQPQHF.

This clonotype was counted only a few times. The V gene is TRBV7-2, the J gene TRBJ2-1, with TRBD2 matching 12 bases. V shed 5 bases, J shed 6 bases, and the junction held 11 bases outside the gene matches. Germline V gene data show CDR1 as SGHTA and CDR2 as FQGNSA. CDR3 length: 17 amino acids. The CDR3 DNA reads TGTGCCAGCAGCCCCCTAATCCTAGCGGGGGGGTTCAATGAGCAGTTCTTC. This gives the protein CASSPLILAGGFNEQFF.